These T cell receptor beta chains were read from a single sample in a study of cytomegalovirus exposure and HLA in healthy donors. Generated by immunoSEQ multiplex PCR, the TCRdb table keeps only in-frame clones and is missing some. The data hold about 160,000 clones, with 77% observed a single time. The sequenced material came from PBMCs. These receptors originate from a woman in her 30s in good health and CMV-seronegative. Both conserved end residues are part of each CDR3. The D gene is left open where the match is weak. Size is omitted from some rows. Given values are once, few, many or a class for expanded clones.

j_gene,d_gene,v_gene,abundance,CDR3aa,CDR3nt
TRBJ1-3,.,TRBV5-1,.,CASSGEISGNTIYF,TGCGCCAGCAGCGGTGAGATCTCTGGAAACACCATATATTTT
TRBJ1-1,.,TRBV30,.,CAWRIGSWAFF,TGTGCCTGGAGGATCGGGAGCTGGGCTTTCTTT
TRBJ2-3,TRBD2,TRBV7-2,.,CASSLVGSSGVLGTDTQYF,TGTGCCAGCAGCTTAGTGGGCTCTAGCGGGGTGCTGGGCACAGATACGCAGTATTTT
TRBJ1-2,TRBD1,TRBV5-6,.,CASTFRNSGTGGNYGYTF,TGTGCCAGCACCTTTAGGAATTCCGGGACAGGGGGTAACTATGGCTACACCTTC
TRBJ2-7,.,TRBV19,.,CASSIEPGTYEQYF,TGTGCCAGTAGTATAGAACCGGGGACCTACGAGCAGTACTTC
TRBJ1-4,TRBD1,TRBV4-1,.,CASSRGQVVTTNEKLFF,TGCGCCAGCAGTCGGGGACAGGTAGTAACAACTAATGAAAAACTGTTTTTT
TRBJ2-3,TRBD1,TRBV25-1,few,CASSGQGQGTDTQYF,TGTGCCAGCAGTGGACAGGGTCAAGGGACAGATACGCAGTATTTT
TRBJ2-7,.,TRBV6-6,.,CASRPQNRAYEQYF,TGTGCCAGCAGACCACAAAACAGGGCCTACGAGCAGTACTTC
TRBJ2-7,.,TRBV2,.,CASSLLYEQYF,TGTGCCAGCAGCCTCCTCTACGAGCAGTACTTC
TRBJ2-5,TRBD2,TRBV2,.,CAASGGGEVPRDQETQYF,TGTGCCGCCTCGGGGGGGGGCGAGGTCCCCAGAGACCAAGAGACCCAGTACTTC
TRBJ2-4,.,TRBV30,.,CAWGKEGGSAKNSQYF,TGTGCCTGGGGGAAAGAGGGTGGGTCGGCCAAAAACAGTCAGTACTTC
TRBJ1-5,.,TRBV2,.,CASIADSNQPQHF,TGTGCCAGCATTGCAGACTCCAATCAGCCCCAGCATTTT
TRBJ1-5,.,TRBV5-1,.,CASSIDSGNQPQHF,TGCGCCAGCAGTATCGACAGTGGCAATCAGCCCCAGCATTTT
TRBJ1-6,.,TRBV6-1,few,CASSEWESGNSPLHF,TGTGCCAGCAGTGAATGGGAGTCGGGGAATTCACCCCTCCACTTT
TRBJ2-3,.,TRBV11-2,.,CASSFKIGFGDTQYF,TGTGCCAGCAGCTTTAAGATCGGTTTCGGGGATACGCAGTATTTT
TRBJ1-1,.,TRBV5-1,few,CASSLENYGTEAFF,TGCGCCAGCAGCTTGGAGAATTACGGGACTGAAGCTTTCTTT
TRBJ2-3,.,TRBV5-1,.,CATEAGSGTDTQYF,TGCGCCACCGAAGCAGGCTCTGGCACAGATACGCAGTATTTT
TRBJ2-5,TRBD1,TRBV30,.,CAWSVQGQRRETQYF,TGTGCCTGGAGTGTACAGGGACAGCGGCGTGAGACCCAGTACTTC
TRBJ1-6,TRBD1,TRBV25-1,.,CASTQGALDSPLHF,TGTGCCAGCACCCAGGGGGCTCTGGATTCACCCCTCCACTTT
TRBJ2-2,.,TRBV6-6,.,CASSYWAPAGTGELFF,TGTGCCAGCAGTTATTGGGCTCCTGCGGGTACCGGGGAGCTGTTTTTT
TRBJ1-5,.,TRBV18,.,CASSPSMEVQPQHF,TGTGCCAGCTCACCTAGTATGGAGGTCCAGCCCCAGCATTTT
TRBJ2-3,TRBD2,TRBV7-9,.,CASSSYGGADLTDTQYF,TGTGCCAGCAGCTCTTACGGGGGGGCCGATTTAACAGATACGCAGTATTTT